The entry below gives a single T cell receptor (beta chain) sequence along with its context. What it binds is unknown. The data originate from a study of T cell responses to AZD1222 COVID-19 vaccine. Method: immunoSEQ multiplex PCR; TCRdb's copy keeps in-frame clones and lacks some. The table shows some 160,000 clones, with just under 95% occurring only once. CDR3 length: 17 residues. Trimming cost V 4 bases and J 0 bases, with 16 bases left between them. The V gene's germline CDR1 is GTSNPN and CDR2 SVGIG (reference sequence). The study's findings and limits: Donors were largely white British and mainly female; clonal diversity was possibly underestimated. After the peak T cell response, and only then, were repertoires sampled.

This receptor was identified in an adult in good health. The chain links TRBV30 to TRBJ1-6; unclear D gene. Material: peripheral blood, obtained on day 0 of AZD1222 vaccination. CDR3 sequence: CAWKGRILSSYNSPLHF. CDR3 nucleotide sequence: TGTGCCTGGAAAGGCAGGATTCTGAGCTCCTATAATTCACCCCTCCACTTT.